This T cell receptor (beta chain) was recovered during a study of T cell responses to AZD1222 COVID-19 vaccine. Study findings and constraints: Most donors were white British and more were female, and clonal diversity was possibly underestimated. Per reports, nearly half of all spike-specific TCRs target regions that are unmutated in variants. A rise in Spike-specific TCR breadth and depth followed two AZD1222 doses.

Produced via immunoSEQ multiplex PCR; TCRdb's table is partial and in-frame only. The sample has 150,000 or so clones, 70% to 90% seen once; the top ten hold around 8%. V was pared by 4 bases and J by 3 bases, with 6 bases of the junction left unmatched. CDR1 is SGHDT, CDR2 YYEEEE, per germline. The CDR3 sequence is 14 residues long. Concerning this clone itself: What it binds is unknown.

The sequencing here drew on peripheral blood, taken on day 0 of AZD1222 vaccination. This chain joins TRBV5-6 and TRBJ2-7; 8 bases align to TRBD1. The source of this sequence is an adult in good health. The CDR3 protein is CASSLGQGYYEQYF. The CDR3 region has the DNA TGTGCCAGCAGCCTCGGACAGGGATACTACGAGCAGTACTTC.